Below, 27 T cell receptor beta chains from the same sample are listed, as sequenced in a study of OX40 agonist ivuxolimab in advanced cancers. Clones were read by immunoSEQ multiplex PCR, and TCRdb kept only the in-frame ones, dropping some. This table holds fewer than 70,000 clones, roughly 90% found once. The sample was CD4+ or CD8+ T cells sorted from blood, taken in a trial of the OX40 agonist ivuxolimab. These receptors originate from an adult with an advanced solid tumor such as melanoma, head and neck, liver or kidney cancer.

J is TRBJ2-7 and V is TRBV2; 13 nucleotides line up with TRBD2. CDR1 and CDR2 (germline): SNHLY, FYNNEI. CDR3 length: 13 amino acids. The trim removed 7 bases at V and 5 bases at J, leaving 2 bases unmatched. The CDR3 region is CASIGTSGNEQYF. As DNA, the CDR3 is TGTGCCAGCATAGGGACTAGCGGGAACGAGCAGTACTTC.

This CDR3 reads CASSLLSGLDEQYF. The CDR3 DNA sequence: TGTGCCAGCAGCTTATTATCAGGGCTGGACGAGCAGTACTTC. This chain uses TRBV11-2 with TRBJ2-7; weak D call: TRBD1 (5 bases). The length of the CDR3 is 14 residues. V was clipped by 2 bases and J by 5 bases, with 13 bases between them. From germline, CDR1 is SGHAT and CDR2 FQNNGV.

The gene calls are TRBV11-2 and TRBJ2-4; D unresolved. V lost 2 bases, J lost 6 bases, and 2 bases lay in between. The CDR3 has 11 amino acids. CDR1 and CDR2 from the germline V gene are SGHAT and FQNNGV. The CDR3 is CASSLTNIQYF. CDR3 DNA: TGTGCCAGCAGCTTAACAAACATTCAGTACTTC.

The V call is TRBV30, the J call TRBJ1-4; D not resolved. CDR1 GTSNPN and CDR2 SVGIG come from the germline V gene (reference sequence). The CDR3 consists of 15 residues. The V gene lost 0 bases and the J gene lost 8 bases, with 16 bases spanning the gap. The CDR3 protein is CAWSVFGVVREKLFF. The CDR3 DNA sequence: TGTGCCTGGAGTGTATTCGGGGTAGTGCGGGAAAAACTGTTTTTT.

This chain uses TRBV5-5 with TRBJ2-6; TRBD1 aligns across 8 bases. The length of the CDR3 is 15 residues. Losses at the gene ends were 2 bases for V and 11 bases for J; bases not matched to a gene: 9. Germline CDR1 SGHKS, CDR2 YYEKEE (reference sequence). The CDR3, as DNA: TGTGCCAGCAGCTTTGGATTAGGACAGGGAGACGTCCTGACTTTC. Its translation is CASSFGLGQGDVLTF. Drawing the rest from reference TRBV5-5 and TRBJ2-6, the complete variable domain is DAGVTQSPTHLIKTRGQQVTLRCSPISGHKSVSWYQQVLGQGPQFIFQYYEKEERGRGNFPDRFSARQFPNYSSELNVNALLLGDSALYLCASSFGLGQGDVLTFGAGSRLTVL.

This clone was observed a few times. J is TRBJ1-2 and V is TRBV4-2; D not certain. The V and J ends lost 4 bases and 8 bases respectively, with 26 bases between them. This CDR3 region has 17 residues. Germline V lookup: CDR1 LGHNA, CDR2 YNFKEQ. As DNA, the CDR3 is TGTGCCAGCAGCCCGACCCCCCGCAGAGCCGGGTCGCGCGGCTACACCTTC. Its protein is CASSPTPRRAGSRGYTF.

Details on this clone: The sample has other DNA sequences that encode this CDR3 too. This chain links TRBV4-1 with TRBJ1-5; no clear D gene. With 0 bases removed from V and 4 bases from J, the gap between germline ends came to 4 bases. CDR1 and CDR2 from the germline V gene are MGHRA and YSYEKL. The CDR3 consists of 13 residues. CDR3 loop: CASSQDGNQPQHF. CDR3 nucleotides: TGCGCCAGCAGCCAAGACGGTAATCAGCCCCAGCATTTT.

V gene TRBV2 combines with J gene TRBJ1-5, with unresolved D. This CDR3 is built from 13 residues. Trimming cost V 6 bases and J 0 bases, with 6 bases left between them. Germline CDR1 reads SNHLY; CDR2 reads FYNNEI. CDR3 amino acids: CASRISSNQPQHF. As DNA, the CDR3 is TGTGCCAGCAGAATCTCTAGCAATCAGCCCCAGCATTTT.

A remark on this clone: At one end, the junction sequence differs from germline, possibly due to a read error. The CDR3 reads CASSRTPFTDTQYF. CDR3 sequence (DNA): TGTGCTAGCAGCCGCACGCCCTTTACAGATACGCAGTATTTT. J is TRBJ2-3 and V is TRBV7-7; D is uncertain. From germline, CDR1 is SSHAT and CDR2 FNYEAQ (reference sequence). The CDR3 spans 14 residues.

The genes are TRBV6-1 and TRBJ1-1; D call uncertain. This CDR3 has 14 residues. V gave up 4 bases and J gave up 4 bases, with 13 bases separating them. The germline V gene encodes CDR1 MNHNS and CDR2 SASEGT. CDR3 nucleotides: TGTGCCAGCAGTGGCCGGGCCACGGGCACTGAAGCTTTCTTT. This gives the protein CASSGRATGTEAFF.

This clone was seen only a few times. The chain combines TRBV6-1 with TRBJ1-6; no reliable D call. CDR1 and CDR2 from the germline V gene are MNHNS and SASEGT. Trimming left V 3 bases short and J 9 bases short, with 12 bases between. The CDR3 is made up of 14 amino acids. CDR3 in DNA: TGTGCCAGCAGTGATAATGAGGTTATTTCACCCCTCCACTTT. It yields the protein CASSDNEVISPLHF.

This clone was found a few times. The rearrangement joins TRBV30 to TRBJ1-1; D unclear. The CDR3 is 13 amino acids. Trimming stripped 0 bases from V and 2 bases from J, with 7 bases between. The germline V gene has CDR1 GTSNPN and CDR2 SVGIG (reference sequence). This CDR3 reads CAWSVGPNTEAFF. The CDR3 region has the DNA TGTGCCTGGAGTGTGGGCCCCAACACTGAAGCTTTCTTT.

The chain carries TRBV4-1 and TRBJ2-7; TRBD1 aligns across 7 bases. Germline values: CDR1 MGHRA, CDR2 YSYEKL. J gave up 3 bases and V 0 bases, and 2 bases lay outside the gene matches. The CDR3 sequence is 14 residues long. CDR3 residues: CASSQEGQSYEQYF. The CDR3 region has the DNA TGCGCCAGCAGCCAAGAGGGACAGAGCTACGAGCAGTACTTC.

About this clone itself: The junction shows a germline mismatch at one end, possibly a read error. The gene calls are TRBV7-6 and TRBJ2-1, with 14 bases aligning to TRBD2. Germline V gives CDR1 SGHVS, CDR2 FNYEAQ. This CDR3 region has 16 residues. The CDR3 sequence: CASSLRTSGGFNKQFF. DNA for the CDR3: TGTGCCAGCAGCTTACGGACTAGCGGGGGGTTCAATAAGCAGTTCTTC.

The chain employs TRBV6-1 and TRBJ1-5; 9 nucleotides match TRBD1. The germline V gene encodes CDR1 MNHNS and CDR2 SASEGT. The CDR3 has 15 residues. Unmatched junction bases numbered 6, after V lost 3 bases and J lost 6 bases. Here the CDR3 DNA reads TGTGCCAGCAGTGACGTTACAGGGGGCGGTCAGCCCCAGCATTTT. This gives the protein CASSDVTGGGQPQHF.

The CDR3 protein is CASSLETGMRDSPLHF. CDR3 in DNA: TGTGCCAGCAGCTTAGAAACAGGGATGCGTGATTCACCCCTCCACTTT. This rearrangement joins TRBV7-6 to TRBJ1-6, with D tentatively TRBD1 (6 bases). CDR3 length: 16 amino acids. Between the trimmed V and J ends, which lost 1 base and 8 bases, there was a span of 15 bases. The germline gives CDR1 SGHVS, CDR2 FNYEAQ. Full variable domain (remainder filled in from reference TRBV7-6 and TRBJ1-6): GAGVSQSPRYKVTKRGQDVALRCDPISGHVSLYWYRQALGQGPEFLTYFNYEAQQDKSGLPNDRFSAERPEGSISTLTIQRTEQRDSAMYRCASSLETGMRDSPLHFGNGTRLTVT.

This clone was counted a single time. The chain uses TRBV2 and TRBJ1-5; 11 positions agree with TRBD1. Germline assignment: CDR1 SNHLY and CDR2 FYNNEI. The CDR3 runs to 15 residues. V was clipped by 6 bases and J by 5 bases; unmatched bases: 6. As DNA, the CDR3 is TGTGCCAGCAGAGCCGGGACAGGGGGGGATCAGCCCCAGCATTTT. Translated, it gives CASRAGTGGDQPQHF.

V is TRBV5-1 and J is TRBJ1-4; D perhaps matches TRBD1 (5 bases). The CDR3 sequence is 13 residues long. CDR1 and CDR2 (germline): SGHRS, YFSETQ. V dropped 5 bases and J dropped 8 bases, with 13 bases sitting between them. The CDR3 reads CASSSRVGEKLFF. The CDR3 coding sequence is TGCGCCAGCAGTTCCAGGGTGGGAGAAAAACTGTTTTTT.

J is TRBJ2-5 and V is TRBV7-8, with a possible D match to TRBD2 (5 bases). This CDR3 has 13 residues. V dropped 5 bases and J dropped 5 bases, with 12 bases sitting between them. Per the germline V gene, CDR1 is SGHVS and CDR2 is FQNEAQ. This CDR3 reads CASSPSQAETQYF. The CDR3 DNA reads as TGTGCCAGCAGCCCTAGCCAAGCGGAGACCCAGTACTTC.

This clone was seen a few times. This rearrangement joins TRBV10-3 to TRBJ2-5; D is possibly TRBD2 (6 bases). Trimming took 7 bases from V and 1 from J, leaving 13 bases between them. CDR3 length: 14 residues. Germline V lookup: CDR1 ENHRY, CDR2 SYGVKD. CDR3 sequence reads: CAIKAAGPQETQYF. In DNA, the CDR3 is TGTGCCATCAAGGCAGCGGGCCCCCAAGAGACCCAGTACTTC.

The chain carries TRBV18 and TRBJ1-3; D call uncertain. The CDR3 has 14 amino acids. Trimming stripped 6 bases from V and 4 bases from J, with 13 bases between. Germline-derived CDR1 and CDR2 are KGHSH and LQKENI. The CDR3 bases are TGTGCCAGCTCCTCCGACATCGTGGGAAACACCATATATTTT. This translates into CASSSDIVGNTIYF.

The V gene is TRBV5-1, the J gene TRBJ2-7, with no clear D. V lost 0 bases, J lost 0 bases, and 7 bases lay in between. CDR3 size: 14 residues. In germline, CDR1 is SGHRS, CDR2 YFSETQ. The CDR3 DNA reads TGCGCCAGCAGCTTGGGGGGAAACTCCTACGAGCAGTACTTC. Protein: CASSLGGNSYEQYF.

The chain combines TRBV5-1 with TRBJ2-5; a weak D match, TRBD1 (5 bases). Per the germline V gene, CDR1 is SGHRS and CDR2 is YFSETQ. This CDR3 has 15 residues. V lost 0 bases, J lost 7 bases, and 16 bases lay in between. The CDR3 here is CASSLERGAVVTQYF. Written as DNA, the CDR3 is TGCGCCAGCAGCTTGGAACGTGGGGCGGTGGTGACCCAGTACTTC.

This clone showed up just a few times. The rearrangement links TRBV4-2 to TRBJ1-1, with a possible D match to TRBD1 (5 bases). The V and J ends lost 0 bases and 1 base respectively, with 12 bases between them. This CDR3 comprises 16 residues. CDR1 is LGHNA, CDR2 YNFKEQ, per germline. The CDR3 nucleotides read TGTGCCAGCAGCCAAGATTCGGGCGGGGGGAACACTGAAGCTTTCTTT. Amino acids: CASSQDSGGGNTEAFF.

The chain employs TRBV6-6 and TRBJ1-6; D is unclear. Between the trimmed V and J ends, which lost 0 bases and 14 bases, there was a span of 14 bases. This CDR3 comprises 14 residues. Germline assignment: CDR1 MNHNY and CDR2 SVGAGI (reference sequence). Here the CDR3 DNA reads TGTGCCAGCAGTTACTCGACCGGGTCCTATTCCCTCCACTTT. Translating gives CASSYSTGSYSLHF.

Concerning this clone: One end of the junction varies from germline; a read error may be responsible. This chain uses TRBV7-7 with TRBJ1-3; unclear D gene. The CDR3 runs to 13 residues. Per germline, CDR1 SSHAT and CDR2 FNYEAQ (reference sequence). For the CDR3, the DNA is TGTGCTAGCAGTACGAGTCATGGAAACACCATATATTTT. It specifies CASSTSHGNTIYF. The complete variable domain, with remaining parts taken from reference TRBV7-7 and TRBJ1-3, reads GAGVSQSPRYKVTKRGQDVTLRCDPISSHATLYWYQQALGQGPEFLTYFNYEAQPDKSGLPSDRFSAERPEGSISTLTIQRTEQRDSAMYRCASSTSHGNTIYFGEGSWLTVV.

The rearrangement joins TRBV19 to TRBJ2-7; tentatively, D is TRBD1 (6 bases). CDR1 and CDR2 from the germline V gene are LNHDA and SQIVND (reference sequence). Between the trimmed V and J ends, which lost 8 bases and 5 bases, there was a span of 19 bases. This CDR3 has 14 residues. The CDR3 loop reads CASRATNRVHEQYF. The CDR3 DNA follows: TGTGCCAGTCGCGCGACGAACAGGGTCCACGAGCAGTACTTC.